The next 9 T cell receptor beta chains were all read from a single sample in a study of cytomegalovirus exposure and HLA in healthy donors. PCR primers comprised 60 Vbeta and 13 Jbeta primers. The method was immunoSEQ multiplex PCR; TCRdb's version includes in-frame clones alone and lacks a portion of them. This sample yields 85,000 to 100,000 clones, of which approximately 84% are seen a single time; approximately 1.2% belongs to the top ten. The sequenced sample consisted of PBMCs. All receptors derive from a girl aged 2-9 years in good health and CMV-seropositive.

The chain carries TRBV30 and TRBJ2-1, with D perhaps matching TRBD1 (6 bases). CDR1 is GTSNPN and CDR2 is SVGIG in the germline V gene (reference sequence). The CDR3 has 12 amino acids. Deletions cut 3 bases from V and 7 bases from J, with 10 bases between. CDR3 sequence reads: CAWRQGLNEQFF. CDR3 nucleotide sequence: TGTGCCTGGAGACAGGGCTTGAATGAGCAGTTCTTC.

This clone was found once. This chain uses TRBV4-3 with TRBJ2-1; TRBD2 matches at 12 bases. This CDR3 spans 17 amino acids. The junction had 9 bases not matched to a gene; V was cut back by 0 bases and J by 9 bases. Germline CDR1 LGHNA, CDR2 YSLEER. CDR3 DNA: TGCGCCAGCAGCCAAGAAACTAGCGGGAGGTCTAGCGGTGAGCAGTTCTTC. Residues: CASSQETSGRSSGEQFF.

This chain uses TRBV19 with TRBJ1-1; TRBD1 is a possible D gene (5 bases). The CDR3 runs 16 residues. The germline gives CDR1 LNHDA, CDR2 SQIVND (reference sequence). Trimming pared 3 bases from V and 6 bases from J, leaving 20 bases between. The CDR3 nucleotides read TGTGCCAGTAGTATGGGTTTTCGGCAGGGATCTCCTGAAGCTTTCTTT. Amino acids: CASSMGFRQGSPEAFF. Based on the CDR3 plus reference TRBV19 and TRBJ1-1, the full variable domain is DGGITQSPKYLFRKEGQNVTLSCEQNLNHDAMYWYRQDPGQGLRLIYYSQIVNDFQKGDIAEGYSVSREKKESFPLTVTSAQKNPTAFYLCASSMGFRQGSPEAFFGQGTRLTVV.

The chain links TRBV7-8 to TRBJ2-7; weak D call: TRBD2 (6 bases). V gave up 3 bases and J gave up 4 bases, with 16 bases separating them. The CDR3 runs to 15 residues. Per germline, CDR1 SGHVS and CDR2 FQNEAQ. CDR3 sequence (DNA): TGTGCCAGCAGCTTGGCTGGAGGGCAGCTATACGAGCAGTACTTC. Amino acids: CASSLAGGQLYEQYF. Combining the CDR3 with reference TRBV7-8 and TRBJ2-7 gives the whole variable domain GAGVSQSPRYKVAKRGQDVALRCDPISGHVSLFWYQQALGQGPEFLTYFQNEAQLDKSGLPSDRFFAERPEGSVSTLKIQRTQQEDSAVYLCASSLAGGQLYEQYFGPGTRLTVT.

J is TRBJ2-3 and V is TRBV28; 8 nucleotides match TRBD2. The CDR3 is 17 amino acids. Germline trimming cut 4 bases from V and 0 bases from J; bases unmatched to any gene: 9. From germline, CDR1 is MDHEN and CDR2 SYDVKM. CDR3 protein: CASSSPIAGSSTDTQYF. In DNA form, the CDR3 reads TGTGCCAGCAGTTCCCCTATAGCGGGATCTAGCACAGATACGCAGTATTTT.

The chain links TRBV27 to TRBJ2-1; 8 bases agree with TRBD2. V dropped 5 bases and J dropped 3; count of bases not matched to a gene: 3. From germline, CDR1 is MNHEY and CDR2 SMNVEV (reference sequence). This CDR3 spans 14 amino acids. CDR3 region: CASSSGSHYNEQFF. The CDR3 nucleotides are TGTGCCAGCAGTAGCGGGAGTCACTACAATGAGCAGTTCTTC.

The chain recombines TRBV28 with TRBJ2-7; TRBD1 matches at 9 bases. In germline, CDR1 is MDHEN, CDR2 SYDVKM. This CDR3 comprises 15 residues. V trimming: 7 bases; J trimming: 3 bases; junction bases outside the gene matches: 10. The DNA for the CDR3 is TGTGCCAGCAACGTTCCGGGACAGGGAAGCTACGAGCAGTACTTC. Encoded protein: CASNVPGQGSYEQYF.

The chain links TRBV30 to TRBJ2-7, with TRBD2 as a possible D gene (6 bases). CDR1 and CDR2 (germline): GTSNPN, SVGIG (reference sequence). Between the trimmed V and J ends, which lost 0 bases and 4 bases, there was a span of 13 bases. The CDR3 is 14 amino acids. The DNA for the CDR3 is TGTGCCTGGAGTGTAGGAGGGGTTCTTTACGAGCAGTACTTC. Translating gives CAWSVGGVLYEQYF.

V gene TRBV30 combines with J gene TRBJ2-2, with TRBD2 matching over 11 bases. Looked up from germline, CDR1 is GTSNPN and CDR2 is SVGIG (reference sequence). V gave up 5 bases and J gave up 8 bases; unmatched junction bases: 13. The CDR3 has 16 amino acids. The CDR3 reads CAWDIAGGLGTGELFF. The CDR3 bases are TGTGCCTGGGACATAGCGGGAGGGCTGGGTACGGGGGAGCTGTTTTTT.